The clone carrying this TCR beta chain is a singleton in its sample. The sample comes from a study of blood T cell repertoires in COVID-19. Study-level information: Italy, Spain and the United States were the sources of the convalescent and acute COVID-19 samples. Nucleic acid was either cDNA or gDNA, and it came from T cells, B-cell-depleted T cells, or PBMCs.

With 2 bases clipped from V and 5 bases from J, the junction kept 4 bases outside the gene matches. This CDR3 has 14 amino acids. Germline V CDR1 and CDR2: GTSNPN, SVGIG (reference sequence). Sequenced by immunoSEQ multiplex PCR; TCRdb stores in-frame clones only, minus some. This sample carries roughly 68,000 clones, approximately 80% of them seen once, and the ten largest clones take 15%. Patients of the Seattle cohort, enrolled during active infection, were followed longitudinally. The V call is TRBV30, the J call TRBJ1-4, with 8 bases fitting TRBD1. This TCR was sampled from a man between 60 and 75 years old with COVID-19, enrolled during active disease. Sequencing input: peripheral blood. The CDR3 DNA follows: TGTGCCTGGAGTTTGACAGGGGTGAATGAAAAACTGTTTTTT. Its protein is CAWSLTGVNEKLFF.